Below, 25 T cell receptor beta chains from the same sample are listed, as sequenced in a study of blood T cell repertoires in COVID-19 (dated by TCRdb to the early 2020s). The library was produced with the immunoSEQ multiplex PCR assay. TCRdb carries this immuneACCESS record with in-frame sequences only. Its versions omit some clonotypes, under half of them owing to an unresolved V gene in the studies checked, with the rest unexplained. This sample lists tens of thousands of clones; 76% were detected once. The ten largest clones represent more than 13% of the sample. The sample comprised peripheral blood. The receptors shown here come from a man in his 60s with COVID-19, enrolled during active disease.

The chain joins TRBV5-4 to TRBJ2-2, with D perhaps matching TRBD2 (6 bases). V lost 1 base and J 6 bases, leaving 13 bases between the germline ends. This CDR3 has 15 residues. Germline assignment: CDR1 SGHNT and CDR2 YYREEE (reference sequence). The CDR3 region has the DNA TGTGCCAGCAGCTTGAATAAGGGGAGGTCCGGGGAGCTGTTTTTT. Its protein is CASSLNKGRSGELFF.

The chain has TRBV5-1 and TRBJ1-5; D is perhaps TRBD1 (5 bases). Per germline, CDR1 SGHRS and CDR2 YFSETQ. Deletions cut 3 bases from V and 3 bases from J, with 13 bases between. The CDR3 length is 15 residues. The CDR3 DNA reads TGCGCCAGCAGCTGGGGGGACGCCATCAATCAGCCCCAGCATTTT. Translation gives CASSWGDAINQPQHF.

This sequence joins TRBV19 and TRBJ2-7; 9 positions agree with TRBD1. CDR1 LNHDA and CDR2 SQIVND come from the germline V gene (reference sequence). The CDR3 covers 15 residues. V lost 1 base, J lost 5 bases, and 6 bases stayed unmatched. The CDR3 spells CASSIVRDRVHEQYF. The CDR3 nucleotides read TGTGCCAGTAGTATAGTCCGGGACAGGGTTCACGAGCAGTACTTC. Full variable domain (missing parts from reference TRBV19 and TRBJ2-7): DGGITQSPKYLFRKEGQNVTLSCEQNLNHDAMYWYRQDPGQGLRLIYYSQIVNDFQKGDIAEGYSVSREKKESFPLTVTSAQKNPTAFYLCASSIVRDRVHEQYFGPGTRLTVT.

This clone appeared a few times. The chain's CDR3 is CASSWSGNTIYF. The CDR3 coding sequence is TGTGCCAGCAGCTGGAGTGGAAACACCATATATTTT. The chain links TRBV12-3 or TRBV12-4 to TRBJ1-3, with no clear D. Trimming shortened V by 6 bases and J by 3 bases, and 6 bases separated the two germline ends. The CDR3 has 12 amino acids.

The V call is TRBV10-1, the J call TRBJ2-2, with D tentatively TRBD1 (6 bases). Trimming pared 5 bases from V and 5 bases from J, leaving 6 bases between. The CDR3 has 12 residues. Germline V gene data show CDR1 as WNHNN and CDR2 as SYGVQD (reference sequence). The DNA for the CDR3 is TGCGCCAGCAGTACAGGGACCGGGGAGCTGTTTTTT. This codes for CASSTGTGELFF.

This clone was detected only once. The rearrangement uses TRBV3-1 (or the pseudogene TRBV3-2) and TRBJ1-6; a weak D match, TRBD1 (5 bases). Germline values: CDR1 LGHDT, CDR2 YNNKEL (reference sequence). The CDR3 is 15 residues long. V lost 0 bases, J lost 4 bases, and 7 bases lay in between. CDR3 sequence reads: CASSQDRAYNSPLHF. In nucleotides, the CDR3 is TGTGCCAGCAGCCAAGACAGGGCATATAATTCACCCCTCCACTTT.

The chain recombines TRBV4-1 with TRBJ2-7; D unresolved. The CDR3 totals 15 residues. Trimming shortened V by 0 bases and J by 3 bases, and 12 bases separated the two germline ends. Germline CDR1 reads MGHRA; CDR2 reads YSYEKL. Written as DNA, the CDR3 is TGCGCCAGCAGCCAAGAGGTCTCCCTAGTCTACGAGCAGTACTTC. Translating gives CASSQEVSLVYEQYF.

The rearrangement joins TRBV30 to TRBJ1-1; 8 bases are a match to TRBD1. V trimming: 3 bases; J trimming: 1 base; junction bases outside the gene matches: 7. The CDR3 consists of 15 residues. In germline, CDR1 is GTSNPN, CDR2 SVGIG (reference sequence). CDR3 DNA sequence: TGTGCCTGGAGGAGGGGGACAGGAAAGAACACTGAAGCTTTCTTT. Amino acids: CAWRRGTGKNTEAFF.

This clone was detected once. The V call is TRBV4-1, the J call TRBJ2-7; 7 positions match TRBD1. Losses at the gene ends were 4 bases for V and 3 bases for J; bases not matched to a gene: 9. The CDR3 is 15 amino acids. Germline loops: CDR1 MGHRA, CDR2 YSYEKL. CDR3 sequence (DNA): TGCGCCAGCAGCCCCCCGGGACAGCGATTCTACGAGCAGTACTTC. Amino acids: CASSPPGQRFYEQYF.

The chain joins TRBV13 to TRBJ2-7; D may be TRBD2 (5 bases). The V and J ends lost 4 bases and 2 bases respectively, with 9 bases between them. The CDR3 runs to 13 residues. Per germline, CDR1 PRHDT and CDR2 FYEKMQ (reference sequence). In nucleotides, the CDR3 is TGTGCCAGCAGCTACGGACTTACCTACGAGCAGTACTTC. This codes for CASSYGLTYEQYF.

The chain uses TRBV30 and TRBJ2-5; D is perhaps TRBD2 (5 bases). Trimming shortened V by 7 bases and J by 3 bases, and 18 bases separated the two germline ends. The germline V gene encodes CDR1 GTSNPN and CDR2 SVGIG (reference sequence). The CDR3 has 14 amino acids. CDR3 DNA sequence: TGTGCCTCCACCCTGTTCGGGGTCAAAGAGACCCAGTACTTC. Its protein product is CASTLFGVKETQYF.

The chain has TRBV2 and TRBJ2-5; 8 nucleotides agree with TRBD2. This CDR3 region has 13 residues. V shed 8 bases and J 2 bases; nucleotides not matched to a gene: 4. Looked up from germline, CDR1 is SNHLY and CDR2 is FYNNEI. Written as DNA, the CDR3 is TGTGCCAGCGTGCGGGGGGCTCAAGAGACCCAGTACTTC. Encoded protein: CASVRGAQETQYF.

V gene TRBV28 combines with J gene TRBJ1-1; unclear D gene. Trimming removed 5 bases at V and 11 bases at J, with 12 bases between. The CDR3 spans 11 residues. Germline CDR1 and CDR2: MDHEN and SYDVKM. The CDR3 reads CASSVREGAFF. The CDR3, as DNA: TGTGCCAGCAGTGTGCGGGAGGGCGCTTTCTTT.

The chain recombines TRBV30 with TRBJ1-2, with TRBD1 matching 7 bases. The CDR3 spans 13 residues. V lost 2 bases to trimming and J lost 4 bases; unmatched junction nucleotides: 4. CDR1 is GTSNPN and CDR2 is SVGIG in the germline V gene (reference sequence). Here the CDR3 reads CAWSTGTAYGYTF. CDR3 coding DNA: TGTGCCTGGAGTACTGGGACAGCCTATGGCTACACCTTC.

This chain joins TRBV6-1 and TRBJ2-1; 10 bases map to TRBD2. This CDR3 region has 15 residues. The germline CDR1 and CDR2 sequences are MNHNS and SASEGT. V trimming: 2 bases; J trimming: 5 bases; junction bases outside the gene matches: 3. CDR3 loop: CASSELLAGDNEQFF. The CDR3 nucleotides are TGTGCCAGCAGTGAACTTCTAGCGGGAGACAATGAGCAGTTCTTC.

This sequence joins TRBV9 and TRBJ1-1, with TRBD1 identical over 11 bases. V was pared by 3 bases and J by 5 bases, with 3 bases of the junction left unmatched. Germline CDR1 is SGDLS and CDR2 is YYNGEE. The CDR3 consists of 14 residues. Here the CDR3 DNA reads TGTGCCAGCAGCGCCGGGACAGGGGGGACTGAAGCTTTCTTT. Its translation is CASSAGTGGTEAFF. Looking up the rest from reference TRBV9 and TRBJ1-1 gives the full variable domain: DSGVTQTPKHLITATGQRVTLRCSPRSGDLSVYWYQQSLDQGLQFLIQYYNGEERAKGNILERFSAQQFPDLHSELNLSSLELGDSALYFCASSAGTGGTEAFFGQGTRLTVV.

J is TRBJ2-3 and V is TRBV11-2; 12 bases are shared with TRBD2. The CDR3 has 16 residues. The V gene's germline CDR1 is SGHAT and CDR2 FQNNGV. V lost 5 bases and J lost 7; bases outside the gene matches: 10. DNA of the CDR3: TGTGCCAGCAGCCCTAGCGGGAGGGCTTTCTCGTATACGCAGTATTTT. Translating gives CASSPSGRAFSYTQYF.

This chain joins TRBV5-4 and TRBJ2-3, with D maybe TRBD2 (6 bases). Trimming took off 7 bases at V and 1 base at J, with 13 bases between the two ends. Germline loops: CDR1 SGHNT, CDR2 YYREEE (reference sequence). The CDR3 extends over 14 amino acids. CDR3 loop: CASSEGRGTDTQYF. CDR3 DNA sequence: TGTGCCAGCTCGGAGGGGCGCGGCACAGATACGCAGTATTTT.

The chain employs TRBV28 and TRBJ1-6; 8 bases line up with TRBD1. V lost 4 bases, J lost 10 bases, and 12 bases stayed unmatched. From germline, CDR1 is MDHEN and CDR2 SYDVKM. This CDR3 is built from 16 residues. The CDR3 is CASSSGQDKLGSPLHF. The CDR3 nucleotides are TGTGCCAGCAGTTCGGGACAGGATAAATTGGGCTCACCCCTCCACTTT.

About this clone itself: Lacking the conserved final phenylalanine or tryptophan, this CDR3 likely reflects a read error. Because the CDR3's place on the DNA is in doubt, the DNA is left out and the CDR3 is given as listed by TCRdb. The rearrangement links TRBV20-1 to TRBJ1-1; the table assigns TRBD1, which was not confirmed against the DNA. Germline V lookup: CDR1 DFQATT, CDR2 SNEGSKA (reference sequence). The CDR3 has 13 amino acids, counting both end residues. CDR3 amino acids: CSASVRDRTLLAL.

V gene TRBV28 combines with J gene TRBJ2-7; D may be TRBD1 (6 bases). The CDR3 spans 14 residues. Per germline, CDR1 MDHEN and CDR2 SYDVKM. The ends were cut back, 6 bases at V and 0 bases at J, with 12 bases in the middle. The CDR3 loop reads CASSPGDHSYEQYF. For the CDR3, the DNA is TGTGCCAGCAGCCCAGGGGACCACTCCTACGAGCAGTACTTC.

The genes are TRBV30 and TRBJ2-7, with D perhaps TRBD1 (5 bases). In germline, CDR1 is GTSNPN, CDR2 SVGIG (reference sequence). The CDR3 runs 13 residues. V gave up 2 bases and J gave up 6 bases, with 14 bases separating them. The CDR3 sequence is CAWSSKRGGEQYF. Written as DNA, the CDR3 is TGTGCCTGGAGTTCGAAAAGGGGTGGCGAGCAGTACTTC.

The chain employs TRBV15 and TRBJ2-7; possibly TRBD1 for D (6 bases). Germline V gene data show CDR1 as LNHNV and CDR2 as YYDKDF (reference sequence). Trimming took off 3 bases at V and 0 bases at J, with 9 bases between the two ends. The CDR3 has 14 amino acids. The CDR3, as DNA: TGTGCCACCAGCAGGGGGGACATCTCCTACGAGCAGTACTTC. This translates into CATSRGDISYEQYF.

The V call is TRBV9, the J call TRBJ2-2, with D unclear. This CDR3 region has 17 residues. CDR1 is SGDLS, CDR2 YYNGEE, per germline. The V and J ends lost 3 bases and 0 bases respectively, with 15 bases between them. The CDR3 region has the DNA TGTGCCAGCAGCGCCCCTCTCCGGGTCGCGAACACCGGGGAGCTGTTTTTT. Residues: CASSAPLRVANTGELFF.

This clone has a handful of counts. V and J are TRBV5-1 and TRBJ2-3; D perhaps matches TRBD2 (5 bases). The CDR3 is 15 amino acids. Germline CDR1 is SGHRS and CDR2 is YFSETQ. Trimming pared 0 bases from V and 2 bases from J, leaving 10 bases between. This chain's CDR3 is CASSLEHGLTDTQYF. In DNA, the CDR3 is TGCGCCAGCAGCTTGGAACATGGACTCACAGATACGCAGTATTTT.